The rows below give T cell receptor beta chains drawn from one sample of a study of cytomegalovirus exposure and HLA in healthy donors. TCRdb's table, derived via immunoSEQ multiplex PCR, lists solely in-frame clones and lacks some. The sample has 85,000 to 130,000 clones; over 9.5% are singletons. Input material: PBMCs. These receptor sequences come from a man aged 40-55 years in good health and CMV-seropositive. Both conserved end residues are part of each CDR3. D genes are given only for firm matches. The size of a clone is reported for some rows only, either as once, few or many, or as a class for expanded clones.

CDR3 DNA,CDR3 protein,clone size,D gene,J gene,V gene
TGTGCTGACTGGGACAGAGTGAACACTGAAGCTTTCTTT,CADWDRVNTEAFF,NA,TRBD1,TRBJ1-1,TRBV12-5
TGTGCCAGTAGTTTCCGGACAGGGCGTCAGCCCCAGCATTTT,CASSFRTGRQPQHF,few,TRBD1,TRBJ1-5,TRBV19
TGTGCCAGCAGCCAAGTGTGGGGGGACGACGAAAAACTGTTTTTT,CASSQVWGDDEKLFF,NA,NA,TRBJ1-4,TRBV14
TGTGCCAGCAGCCCTAGCCGCCAGGGAGGGCAGCCCCAGCATTTT,CASSPSRQGGQPQHF,NA,NA,TRBJ1-5,TRBV5-5
TGCGCCAGCAGCTTGGACTCAGGCATAAATCAGCCCCAGCATTTT,CASSLDSGINQPQHF,NA,NA,TRBJ1-5,TRBV5-1
TGTGCCAGCAGTCTAACTGACGGGAGAGTGAATGAGCAGTTCTTC,CASSLTDGRVNEQFF,few,NA,TRBJ2-1,TRBV27
TGTGCCAGCAGCTTACGTACCCCCTGGTGGGGCAGCTCCTACGAGCAGTACTTC,CASSLRTPWWGSSYEQYF,few,NA,TRBJ2-7,TRBV11-3
TGCGCCAGCAGCTTAACCGGGGAAGACTACAATGAGCAGTTCTTC,CASSLTGEDYNEQFF,few,NA,TRBJ2-1,TRBV5-1
TGTGCCAGCAGCTTAGAAAACGGCGGTTACGAGCAGTACTTC,CASSLENGGYEQYF,few,NA,TRBJ2-7,TRBV7-9
TGTGCCAGCAGCACGAGGGTCCAAGAGACCCAGTACTTC,CASSTRVQETQYF,few,NA,TRBJ2-5,TRBV7-2
TGTGCCAGCAGTTACTCAGCGGGAGGGGTATACGAGCAGTACTTC,CASSYSAGGVYEQYF,NA,TRBD2,TRBJ2-7,TRBV6-5
TGCGCCAGCAGCCCTACAGGGGGACCGGAGACCCAGTACTTC,CASSPTGGPETQYF,few,TRBD1,TRBJ2-5,TRBV4-1
TGCGCCAGCAGCTTGGGCGCAGGGGCCTCCTACGAGCAGTACTTC,CASSLGAGASYEQYF,NA,NA,TRBJ2-7,TRBV5-1
TGTGCCAGCAGCCAAGTTTCAGGTCGTACGCAGTATTTT,CASSQVSGRTQYF,NA,NA,TRBJ2-3,TRBV14
TGTGCCAGCCCAGCCGGGACAGGGGGCGCGGATACGCAGTATTTT,CASPAGTGGADTQYF,NA,TRBD1,TRBJ2-3,TRBV7-2
TGTGCCTGGAGTGTTCTGACAGGTGCCCGAAACACCATATATTTT,CAWSVLTGARNTIYF,NA,NA,TRBJ1-3,TRBV30